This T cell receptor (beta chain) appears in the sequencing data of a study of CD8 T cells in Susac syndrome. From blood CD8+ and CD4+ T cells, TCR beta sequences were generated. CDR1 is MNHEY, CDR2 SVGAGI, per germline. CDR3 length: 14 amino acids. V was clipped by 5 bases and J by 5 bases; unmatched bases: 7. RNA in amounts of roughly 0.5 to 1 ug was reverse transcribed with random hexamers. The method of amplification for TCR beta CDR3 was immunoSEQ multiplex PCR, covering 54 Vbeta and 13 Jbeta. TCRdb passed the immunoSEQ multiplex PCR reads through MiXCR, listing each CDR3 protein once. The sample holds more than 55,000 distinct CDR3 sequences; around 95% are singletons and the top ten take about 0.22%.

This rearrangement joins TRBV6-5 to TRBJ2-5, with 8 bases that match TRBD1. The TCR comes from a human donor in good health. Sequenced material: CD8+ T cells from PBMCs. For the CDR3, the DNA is TGTGCCAGCAGTCCAGACAGGGGCGGGGAGACCCAGTACTTC. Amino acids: CASSPDRGGETQYF.